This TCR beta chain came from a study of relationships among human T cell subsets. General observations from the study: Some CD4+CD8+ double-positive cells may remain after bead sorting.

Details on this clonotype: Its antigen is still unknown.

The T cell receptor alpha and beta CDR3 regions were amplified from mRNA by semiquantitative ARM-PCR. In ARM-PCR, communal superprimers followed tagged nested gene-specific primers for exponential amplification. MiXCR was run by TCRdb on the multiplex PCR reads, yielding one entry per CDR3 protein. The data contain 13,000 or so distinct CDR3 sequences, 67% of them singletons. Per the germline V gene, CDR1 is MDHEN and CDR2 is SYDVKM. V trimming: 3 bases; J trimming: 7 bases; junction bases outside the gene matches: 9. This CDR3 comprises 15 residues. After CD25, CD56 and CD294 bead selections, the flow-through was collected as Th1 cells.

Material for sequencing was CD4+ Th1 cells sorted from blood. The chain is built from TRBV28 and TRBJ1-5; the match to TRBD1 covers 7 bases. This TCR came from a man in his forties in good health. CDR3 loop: CASSFGGGPGQPQHF. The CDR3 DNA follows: TGTGCCAGCAGTTTTGGAGGGGGCCCAGGGCAGCCCCAGCATTTT.